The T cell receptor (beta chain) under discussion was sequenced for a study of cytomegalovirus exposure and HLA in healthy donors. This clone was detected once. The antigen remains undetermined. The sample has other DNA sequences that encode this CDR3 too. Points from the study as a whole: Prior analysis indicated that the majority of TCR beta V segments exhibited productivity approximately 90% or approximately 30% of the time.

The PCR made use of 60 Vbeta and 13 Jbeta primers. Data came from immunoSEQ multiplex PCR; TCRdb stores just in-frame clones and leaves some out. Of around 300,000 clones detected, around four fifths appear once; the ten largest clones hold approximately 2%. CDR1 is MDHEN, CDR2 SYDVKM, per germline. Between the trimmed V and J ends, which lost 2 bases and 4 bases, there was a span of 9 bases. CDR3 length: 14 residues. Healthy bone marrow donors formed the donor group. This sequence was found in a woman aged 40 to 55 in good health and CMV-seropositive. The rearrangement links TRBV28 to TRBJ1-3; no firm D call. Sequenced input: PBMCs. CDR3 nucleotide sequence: TGTGCCAGCAGTTTAGGAGGTTTCGGAAACACCATATATTTT. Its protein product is CASSLGGFGNTIYF. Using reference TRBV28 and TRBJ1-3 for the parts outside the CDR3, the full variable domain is DVKVTQSSRYLVKRTGEKVFLECVQDMDHENMFWYRQDPGLGLRLIYFSYDVKMKEKGDIPEGYSVSREKKERFSLILESASTNQTSMYLCASSLGGFGNTIYFGEGSWLTVV.